These 22 T cell receptor beta chains originate from one sample sequenced in a study of neurological immune-mediated disorders. TCRdb itself ran the 5' RACE reads through MiXCR, one entry per CDR3 protein. The data contain about 66,000 distinct CDR3 sequences, 4% to 6% of them seen just once; the ten biggest clones take up roughly 2.8%. Source material: PBMCs. The source of these receptors is a woman under 40 with multiple sclerosis.

This clonotype came up many times. The chain is built from TRBV15 and TRBJ1-3; 9 bases align to TRBD1. Germline lookup yields CDR1 LNHNV and CDR2 YYDKDF (reference sequence). There are 16 residues in the CDR3. V trimming: 5 bases; J trimming: 2 bases; junction bases outside the gene matches: 7. DNA for the CDR3: TGTGCCACCAGCGCTTACCGGGACAGGGCTGGAAACACCATATATTTT. It is translated as CATSAYRDRAGNTIYF. Complete variable domain (other parts from reference TRBV15 and TRBJ1-3): DAMVIQNPRYQVTQFGKPVTLSCSQTLNHNVMYWYQQKSSQAPKLLFHYYDKDFNNEADTPDNFQSRRPNTSFCFLDIRSPGLGDTAMYLCATSAYRDRAGNTIYFGEGSWLTVV.

This clonotype was detected once. The rearrangement joins TRBV13 to TRBJ2-2, with D possibly TRBD1 on 5 matching bases. Trimming pared 4 bases from V and 5 bases from J, leaving 17 bases between. Germline assignment: CDR1 PRHDT and CDR2 FYEKMQ (reference sequence). This CDR3 is built from 16 residues. The CDR3 region is CASSSPDSPGTGELFF. The CDR3 nucleotides are TGTGCCAGCAGCTCCCCCGACAGCCCCGGGACCGGGGAGCTGTTTTTT.

This clonotype has at least ten counts. The rearrangement links TRBV15 to TRBJ2-7; 9 positions agree with TRBD1. This CDR3 is built from 15 residues. Losses at the gene ends were 1 base for V and 1 base for J; bases not matched to a gene: 2. Germline V gene data show CDR1 as LNHNV and CDR2 as YYDKDF (reference sequence). CDR3 sequence reads: CATSRAGTGSYEQYF. For the CDR3, the DNA is TGTGCCACCAGCAGAGCCGGGACAGGGTCCTACGAGCAGTACTTC.

With regard to this clonotype: Germline is not matched at one junction end, which may reflect a read error. The chain joins TRBV7-2 to TRBJ2-1; TRBD2 agrees at 9 bases. Germline CDR1 and CDR2: SGHTA and FQGNSA. CDR3 length: 12 amino acids. The CDR3 DNA follows: TGTGCCAGCAGCTTAGCGCGGGGGGGACCGGTCTTC. Translating gives CASSLARGGPVF.

This clonotype was observed at least ten times. V and J are TRBV5-1 and TRBJ1-1; 7 positions match TRBD1. Germline assignment: CDR1 SGHRS and CDR2 YFSETQ. V was clipped by 0 bases and J by 10 bases; unmatched bases: 3. The length of the CDR3 is 12 residues. The CDR3 nucleotides read TGCGCCAGCAGCTTGGAACAGGGGAGAGCTTTCTTT. Protein product: CASSLEQGRAFF. Together with reference TRBV5-1 and TRBJ1-1, the CDR3 gives the full variable domain: KAGVTQTPRYLIKTRGQQVTLSCSPISGHRSVSWYQQTPGQGLQFLFEYFSETQRNKGNFPGRFSGRQFSNSRSEMNVSTLELGDSALYLCASSLEQGRAFFGQGTRLTVV.

This clonotype was observed at least ten times. The chain combines TRBV5-5 with TRBJ1-1; D might be TRBD1 (5 bases). V lost 0 bases, J lost 1 base, and 7 bases lay in between. This CDR3 is 14 amino acids long. CDR1 is SGHKS, CDR2 YYEKEE, per germline (reference sequence). The CDR3 bases are TGTGCCAGCAGCTTGGCTACAGGGAACACTGAAGCTTTCTTT. Protein: CASSLATGNTEAFF.

This clonotype was observed at least ten times. Since the CDR3 does not end with the conserved phenylalanine or tryptophan, this likely comes from a read error. The DNA is left out, because the CDR3 cannot be placed on it with certainty; the CDR3 is given as TCRdb lists it. The genes are TRBV21-1 and TRBJ1-1; the table calls TRBD1, which could not be checked here. TRBV21-1 is shown as a pseudogene. With termini counted, the CDR3 has 14 amino acids. The CDR3 loop is CASSKEVSGSPKMG.

This clonotype showed up many times. The V and J genes are TRBV12-3 or TRBV12-4 and TRBJ1-3; no clear D. The ends were cut back, 3 bases at V and 0 bases at J, with 12 bases in the middle. CDR3 length: 16 residues. CDR3: CASSLHSPSSGNTIYF. The CDR3 bases are TGTGCCAGCAGTTTGCACAGCCCTTCCTCTGGAAACACCATATATTTT.

This clonotype was seen repeatedly, ten times or more. The rearrangement joins TRBV4-1 to TRBJ1-2; 9 bases are a match to TRBD1. The CDR3 runs 13 residues. The ends lost 0 bases at V and 11 bases at J; junction bases unmatched: 4. In germline, CDR1 is MGHRA, CDR2 YSYEKL. The CDR3 region is CASSQDYRGLYTF. Here the CDR3 DNA reads TGCGCCAGCAGCCAAGACTACAGGGGGCTGTACACCTTC.

This clonotype was seen ten or more times. This sequence joins TRBV6-6 and TRBJ2-7; TRBD2 matches at 7 bases. Germline V gene lookup returns CDR1 MNHNY and CDR2 SVGAGI (reference sequence). V lost 8 bases to trimming and J lost 4 bases; unmatched junction nucleotides: 5. The CDR3 spans 12 residues. CDR3 loop: CASGGVKYEQYF. In nucleotides, the CDR3 is TGTGCCAGCGGGGGGGTGAAATACGAGCAGTACTTC.

This clonotype was counted between two and nine times. This chain links TRBV7-8 with TRBJ2-3, with 11 bases lining up with TRBD2. Germline-derived CDR1 and CDR2 are SGHVS and FQNEAQ. The trim removed 1 base at V and 2 bases at J, leaving 5 bases unmatched. This CDR3 comprises 17 residues. CDR3 in amino acids: CASSLGATSGATDTQYF. The CDR3 region has the DNA TGTGCCAGCAGCTTAGGGGCGACTAGCGGGGCCACAGATACGCAGTATTTT.

The sample holds many counts of this clonotype. The chain couples TRBV5-6 to TRBJ2-3; TRBD2 agrees at 7 bases. This CDR3 is 14 amino acids long. Germline trimming cut 4 bases from V and 1 base from J; bases unmatched to any gene: 3. Germline V lookup: CDR1 SGHDT, CDR2 YYEEEE. The CDR3 region has the DNA TGTGCCAGCAGCAACGGACTAGGCACAGATACGCAGTATTTT. Its translation: CASSNGLGTDTQYF.

The V gene is TRBV20-1, the J gene TRBJ2-3; 13 nucleotides align to TRBD2. Losses at the gene ends were 4 bases for V and 5 bases for J; bases not matched to a gene: 3. The CDR3 totals 14 residues. Germline V gene data show CDR1 as DFQATT and CDR2 as SNEGSKA (reference sequence). The CDR3 nucleotides read TGCAGTGCTACCGGACTAGCGGGAGTAGATACGCAGTATTTT. Its protein product is CSATGLAGVDTQYF.

This clonotype has ten or more counts. The V and J genes are TRBV7-2 and TRBJ2-5, with D perhaps TRBD1 (6 bases). Germline values: CDR1 SGHTA, CDR2 FQGNSA. This CDR3 comprises 15 residues. Trimming took off 5 bases at V and 2 bases at J, with 15 bases between the two ends. The CDR3 DNA reads as TGTGCCAGCAGCCTGAGCCAGGGGACACAAGAGACCCAGTACTTC. It yields the protein CASSLSQGTQETQYF.

The gene calls are TRBV5-1 and TRBJ2-5, with D unclear. V lost 0 bases, J lost 0 bases, and 6 bases lay in between. Germline V gene lookup returns CDR1 SGHRS and CDR2 YFSETQ. CDR3 length equals 14 residues. CDR3 loop: CASSLERNQETQYF. Here the CDR3 DNA reads TGCGCCAGCAGCTTGGAGCGAAACCAAGAGACCCAGTACTTC.

This chain uses TRBV29-1 with TRBJ1-5, with D tentatively TRBD1 (6 bases). Trimming took 0 bases from V and 7 from J, leaving 10 bases between them. There are 13 residues in the CDR3. Germline lookup yields CDR1 SQVTM and CDR2 ANQGSEA. The CDR3 nucleotides are TGCAGCGTTGAAGAGGGAGGGGGGCAGCCCCAGCATTTT. It translates to CSVEEGGGQPQHF.

This clonotype was counted once. V is TRBV29-1 and J is TRBJ1-1; D ambiguous. V was pared by 2 bases and J by 10 bases, with 11 bases between. Germline assignment: CDR1 SQVTM and CDR2 ANQGSEA. The CDR3 loop spans 11 amino acids. The CDR3 sequence is CSVELGLVAFF. The CDR3 coding sequence is TGCAGCGTTGAATTGGGGTTGGTAGCTTTCTTT.

In its sample, this clonotype was seen a few times. The chain joins TRBV28 to TRBJ2-7, with 7 nucleotides matching TRBD1. This CDR3 is 14 amino acids long. Trimming removed 2 bases from V and 7 bases from J; junction bases left unmatched: 8. Germline CDR1 is MDHEN and CDR2 is SYDVKM. The CDR3 protein is CASSLQHRRGEQYF. The CDR3 DNA reads as TGTGCCAGCAGTTTACAGCATCGCAGGGGGGAGCAGTACTTC.

Ten or more counts support this clonotype. This chain connects TRBV5-1 to TRBJ2-6, with 10 positions matching TRBD1. J was trimmed by 1 base and V by 0 bases; bases with no gene match: 7. The germline V gene has CDR1 SGHRS and CDR2 YFSETQ. The CDR3 has 19 amino acids. CDR3 amino acids: CASSLGTGGSLSGANVLTF. CDR3 DNA sequence: TGCGCCAGCAGCTTGGGGACAGGGGGTTCCCTATCTGGGGCCAACGTCCTGACTTTC.

This clonotype was counted ten times or more. The chain recombines TRBV5-1 with TRBJ2-5; D is perhaps TRBD1 (5 bases). The V end lost 4 bases, the J end lost 2 bases, and 12 bases lay between the germline ends. The CDR3 has 14 residues. Germline V lookup: CDR1 SGHRS, CDR2 YFSETQ. The CDR3 region has the DNA TGCGCCAGCAGCCCGATGACAGCTCAAGAGACCCAGTACTTC. Translated: CASSPMTAQETQYF.

The table lists this clonotype with many counts. V and J are TRBV3-1 and TRBJ1-4, with no clear D. Germline V lookup: CDR1 LGHDT, CDR2 YNNKEL (reference sequence). The V end was cut by 5 bases, the J end by 7 bases, with 11 bases between. The CDR3 runs to 13 residues. The CDR3 loop is CASSMAAPEKLFF. CDR3 DNA sequence: TGTGCCAGCAGCATGGCGGCGCCTGAAAAACTGTTTTTT. The full variable domain, rest sourced from reference TRBV3-1 and TRBJ1-4, is DTAVSQTPKYLVTQMGNDKSIKCEQNLGHDTMYWYKQDSKKFLKIMFSYNNKELIINETVPNRFSPKSPDKAHLNLHINSLELGDSAVYFCASSMAAPEKLFFGSGTQLSVL.

In this sample, this clonotype turned up many times. The chain recombines TRBV20-1 with TRBJ1-4, with D possibly matching TRBD1 (5 bases). V was pared by 4 bases and J by 5 bases, with 11 bases between. This CDR3 region has 13 residues. Germline V gene data show CDR1 as DFQATT and CDR2 as SNEGSKA (reference sequence). The CDR3, as DNA: TGCAGTGCTAAACAGGACTACAATGAAAAACTGTTTTTT. As protein: CSAKQDYNEKLFF.